This passage covers 9 T cell receptor beta chains from one sample sequenced in a study of CD4 T cells in relation to SARS-CoV-2 and coronaviruses. No antigens are known for them. Sequencing was performed with immunoSEQ multiplex PCR; in TCRdb, only in-frame clones are kept and a portion is missing. The top ten clones hold roughly 20% of a sample with about 38,000 clones, roughly 73% of them seen once. Sequencing was performed on memory CD4+ T cells from PBMCs, cultured in vitro. These receptors all stem from an adult with COVID-19.

The chain has TRBV6-4 and TRBJ2-1; D call uncertain. The germline gives CDR1 MRHNA, CDR2 SNTAGT. The length of the CDR3 is 13 residues. Trimming cost V 2 bases and J 5 bases, with 7 bases left between them. CDR3 bases: TGTGCCAGCAGTGACGACTCAAACAATGAGCAGTTCTTC. Its protein product is CASSDDSNNEQFF.

This clone showed up just once. The chain carries TRBV7-2 and TRBJ2-5; D perhaps matches TRBD2 (5 bases). The CDR3 sequence is 14 residues long. Germline values: CDR1 SGHTA, CDR2 FQGNSA. The V end lost 3 bases, the J end lost 5 bases, and 13 bases lay between the germline ends. As DNA, the CDR3 is TGTGCCAGCAGCTTTAACGGGGTAGGGGAGACCCAGTACTTC. Amino acids: CASSFNGVGETQYF.

A few counts support this clone. The rearrangement uses TRBV11-2 and TRBJ2-3; D possibly matches TRBD1 or TRBD2 (5 bases each). The germline V and J ends were trimmed by 5 bases and 2 bases, with 11 bases remaining between them. The CDR3 has 14 residues. Germline loops: CDR1 SGHAT, CDR2 FQNNGV. DNA of the CDR3: TGTGCCAGCAGCCACCGGGACGACACAGATACGCAGTATTTT. This encodes CASSHRDDTDTQYF.

The rearrangement uses TRBV30 and TRBJ2-3; tentatively, D is TRBD2 (6 bases). With 0 bases removed from V and 1 base from J, the gap between germline ends came to 8 bases. CDR1 is GTSNPN and CDR2 is SVGIG in the germline V gene (reference sequence). The CDR3 consists of 14 residues. The CDR3 region is CAWSVLAGTDTQYF. The CDR3 DNA is TGTGCCTGGAGTGTATTAGCGGGCACAGATACGCAGTATTTT.

The J gene is TRBJ2-6, the V gene TRBV6-2 or TRBV6-3; D gene uncertain. The V gene lost 2 bases and the J gene lost 0 bases, with 2 bases spanning the gap. Germline CDR1 MNHEY, CDR2 SVGEGT. CDR3 length equals 14 residues. CDR3 nucleotides: TGTGCCAGCAGTTACAACTCTGGGGCCAACGTCCTGACTTTC. This gives the protein CASSYNSGANVLTF.

The V call is TRBV5-6, the J call TRBJ2-7; weak D call: TRBD1 (6 bases). Germline CDR1 is SGHDT and CDR2 is YYEEEE. CDR3 length: 15 residues. V lost 4 bases, J lost 2 bases, and 16 bases lay in between. The CDR3 loop is CASSPPTGPPYEQYF. CDR3 nucleotide sequence: TGTGCCAGCAGCCCCCCGACAGGACCTCCCTACGAGCAGTACTTC. Together with reference TRBV5-6 and TRBJ2-7, the CDR3 gives the full variable domain: DAGVTQSPTHLIKTRGQQVTLRCSPKSGHDTVSWYQQALGQGPQFIFQYYEEEERQRGNFPDRFSGHQFPNYSSELNVNALLLGDSALYLCASSPPTGPPYEQYFGPGTRLTVT.

The chain is built from TRBV7-9 and TRBJ1-3; D is undetermined. Trimming pared 4 bases from V and 0 bases from J, leaving 10 bases between. The CDR3 sequence is 15 residues long. Per germline, CDR1 SEHNR and CDR2 FQNEAQ (reference sequence). The CDR3 is CASSSDKGSGNTIYF. Here the CDR3 DNA reads TGTGCCAGCAGCTCCGACAAGGGCTCTGGAAACACCATATATTTT.

This chain joins TRBV3-1 (or the pseudogene TRBV3-2) and TRBJ2-7; D possibly corresponds to TRBD1 (5 bases). This CDR3 spans 13 amino acids. Germline CDR1 is LGHDT and CDR2 is YNNKEL (reference sequence). V gave up 0 bases and J gave up 7 bases, with 10 bases separating them. CDR3 protein: CASSQDQGSEQYF. The CDR3 nucleotides read TGTGCCAGCAGCCAAGACCAGGGATCGGAGCAGTACTTC.

The table lists this clone with a count of one. CDR3 DNA sequence: TGTGCCAGCAGCTTAGGGACTAGCGGGAGTAATGAGCAGTTCTTC. This sequence encodes CASSLGTSGSNEQFF. The rearrangement links TRBV7-2 to TRBJ2-1; 13 bases line up with TRBD2. The CDR3 length is 15 residues. Trimming took 1 base from V and 7 from J; bases not matched to a gene: 1. Germline V gene data show CDR1 as SGHTA and CDR2 as FQGNSA.